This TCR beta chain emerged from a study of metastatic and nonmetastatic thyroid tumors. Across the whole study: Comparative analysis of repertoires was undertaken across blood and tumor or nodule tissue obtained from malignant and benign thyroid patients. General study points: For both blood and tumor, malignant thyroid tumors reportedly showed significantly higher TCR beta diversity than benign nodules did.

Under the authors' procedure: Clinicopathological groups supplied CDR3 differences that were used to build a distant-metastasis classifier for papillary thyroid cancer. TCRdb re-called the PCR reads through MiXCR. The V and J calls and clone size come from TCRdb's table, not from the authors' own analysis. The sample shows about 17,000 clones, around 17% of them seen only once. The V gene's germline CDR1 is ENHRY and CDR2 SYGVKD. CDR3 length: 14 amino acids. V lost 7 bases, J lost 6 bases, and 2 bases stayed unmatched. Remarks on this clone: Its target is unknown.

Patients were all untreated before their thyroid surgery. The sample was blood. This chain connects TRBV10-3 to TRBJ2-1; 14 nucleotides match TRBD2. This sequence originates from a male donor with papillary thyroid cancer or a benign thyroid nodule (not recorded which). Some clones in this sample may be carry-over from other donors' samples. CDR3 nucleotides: TGTGCCATCAATGGGACTAGCGGGAGCAATGAGCAGTTCTTC. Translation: CAINGTSGSNEQFF.